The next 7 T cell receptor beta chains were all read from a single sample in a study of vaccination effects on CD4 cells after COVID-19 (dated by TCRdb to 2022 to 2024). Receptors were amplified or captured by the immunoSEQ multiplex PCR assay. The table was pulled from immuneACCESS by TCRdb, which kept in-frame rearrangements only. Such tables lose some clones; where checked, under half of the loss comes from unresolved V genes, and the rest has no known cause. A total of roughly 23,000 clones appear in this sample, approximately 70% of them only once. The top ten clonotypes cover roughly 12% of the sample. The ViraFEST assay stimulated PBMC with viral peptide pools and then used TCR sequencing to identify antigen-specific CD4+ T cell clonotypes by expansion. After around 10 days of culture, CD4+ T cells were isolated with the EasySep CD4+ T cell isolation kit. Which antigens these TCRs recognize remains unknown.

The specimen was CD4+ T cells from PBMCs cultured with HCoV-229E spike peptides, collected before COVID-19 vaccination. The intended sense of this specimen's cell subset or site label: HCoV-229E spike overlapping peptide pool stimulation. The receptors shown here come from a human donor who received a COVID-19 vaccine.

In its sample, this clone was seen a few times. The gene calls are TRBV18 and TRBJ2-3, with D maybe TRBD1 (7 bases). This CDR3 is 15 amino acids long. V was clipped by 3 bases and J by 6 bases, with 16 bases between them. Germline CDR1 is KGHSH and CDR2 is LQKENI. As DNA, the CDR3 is TGTGCCAGCTCACCCGGAGGGGGCACGATGGATACGCAGTATTTT. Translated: CASSPGGGTMDTQYF.

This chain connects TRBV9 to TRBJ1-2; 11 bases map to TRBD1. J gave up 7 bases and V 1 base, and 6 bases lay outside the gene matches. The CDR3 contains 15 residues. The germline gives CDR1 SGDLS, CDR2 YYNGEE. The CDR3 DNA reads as TGTGCCAGCAGCGTACAGGACAGGGGGCACGTTGGCTACACCTTC. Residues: CASSVQDRGHVGYTF.

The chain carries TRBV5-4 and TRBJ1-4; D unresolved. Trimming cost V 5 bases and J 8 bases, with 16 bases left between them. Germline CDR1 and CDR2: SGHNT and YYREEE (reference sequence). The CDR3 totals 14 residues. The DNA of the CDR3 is TGTGCCAGCAGTCCGAGGGAGGACCGGGAAAAACTGTTTTTT. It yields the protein CASSPREDREKLFF.

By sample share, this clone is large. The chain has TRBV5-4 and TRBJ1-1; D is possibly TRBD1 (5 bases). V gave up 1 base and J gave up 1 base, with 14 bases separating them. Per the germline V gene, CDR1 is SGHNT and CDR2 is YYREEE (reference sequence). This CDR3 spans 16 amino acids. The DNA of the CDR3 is TGTGCCAGCAGCTTGAGGGGCGTCGAGGGGAACACTGAAGCTTTCTTT. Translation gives CASSLRGVEGNTEAFF.

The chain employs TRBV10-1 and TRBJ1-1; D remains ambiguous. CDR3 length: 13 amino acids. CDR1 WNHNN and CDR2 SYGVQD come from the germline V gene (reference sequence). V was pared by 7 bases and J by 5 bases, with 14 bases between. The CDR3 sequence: CASNPSGGTEAFF. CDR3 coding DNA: TGCGCCAGCAATCCATCGGGAGGGACTGAAGCTTTCTTT.

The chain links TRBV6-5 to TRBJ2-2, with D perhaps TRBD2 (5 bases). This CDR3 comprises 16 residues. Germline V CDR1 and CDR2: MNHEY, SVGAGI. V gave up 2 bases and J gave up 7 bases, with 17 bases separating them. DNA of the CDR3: TGTGCCAGCAGTTACGCTGCCCCCAGGACTCACGGGGAGCTGTTTTTT. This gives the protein CASSYAAPRTHGELFF.

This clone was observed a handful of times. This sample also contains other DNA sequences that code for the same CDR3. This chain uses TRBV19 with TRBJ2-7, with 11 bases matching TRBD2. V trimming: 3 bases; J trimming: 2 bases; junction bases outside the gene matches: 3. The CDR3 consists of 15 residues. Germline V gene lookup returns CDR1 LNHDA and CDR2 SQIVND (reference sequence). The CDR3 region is CASSIGLAGTYEQYF. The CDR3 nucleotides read TGTGCCAGTAGTATTGGACTAGCGGGCACCTACGAGCAGTACTTC.